The next 5 T cell receptor beta chains were all read from a single sample in a study of blood T cell repertoires in COVID-19. TCRdb's copy holds only in-frame clones and misses some; the assay was immunoSEQ multiplex PCR. The data contain 300,000 to 400,000 clones, roughly 85% of them seen just once; the ten biggest clones take up 7.2%. Sequenced material: peripheral blood. Receptors were obtained from a human donor in a cohort sampled during active COVID-19.

This clone was counted between two and nine times. This chain uses TRBV6-2 or TRBV6-3 with TRBJ1-2; TRBD1 agrees at 10 bases. J lost 4 bases, V lost 0 bases, and 2 bases had no gene match. The CDR3 has 15 residues. The germline gives CDR1 MNHEY, CDR2 SVGEGT. CDR3: CASSYSTGGSYGYTF. CDR3 in DNA: TGTGCCAGCAGTTACTCGACAGGGGGCAGCTATGGCTACACCTTC.

The chain uses TRBV5-5 and TRBJ1-6; 11 positions agree with TRBD1. This CDR3 has 15 residues. The trim removed 1 base at V and 10 bases at J, leaving 4 bases unmatched. Germline V gene lookup returns CDR1 SGHKS and CDR2 YYEKEE (reference sequence). As DNA, the CDR3 is TGTGCCAGCAGCTTGCCGGGACAGGGGGGATCACCCCTCCACTTT. Residues: CASSLPGQGGSPLHF.

This chain uses TRBV7-9 with TRBJ2-3; D remains ambiguous. The CDR3 has 16 residues. The V gene lost 0 bases and the J gene lost 2 bases, with 12 bases spanning the gap. From germline, CDR1 is SEHNR and CDR2 FQNEAQ (reference sequence). CDR3 sequence (DNA): TGTGCCAGCAGCTTAGCGCTAGGTTTTTCCACAGATACGCAGTATTTT. Translated, it gives CASSLALGFSTDTQYF.

The CDR3 reads CATSGRAGITDTQYF. DNA of the CDR3: TGTGCCACCAGTGGTCGGGCGGGGATCACAGATACGCAGTATTTT. The chain has TRBV24-1 and TRBJ2-3; TRBD2 is a possible D gene (6 bases). From germline, CDR1 is KGHDR and CDR2 SFDVKD. V gave up 5 bases and J gave up 2 bases, with 13 bases separating them. The length of the CDR3 is 15 residues.

The rearrangement links TRBV6-5 to TRBJ1-1; TRBD1 matches at 8 bases. CDR1 MNHEY and CDR2 SVGAGI come from the germline V gene. J was trimmed by 8 bases and V by 6 bases; bases with no gene match: 5. This CDR3 has 12 residues. The CDR3 protein is CASRDRGMEAFF. Written as DNA, the CDR3 is TGTGCCAGCAGAGACAGGGGTATGGAAGCTTTCTTT.